Reported below is one T cell receptor (beta chain). As yet, its antigen is unknown. The sample originates from a study of cytotoxic CD8 clonotypes in ibrutinib-treated CLL. Background on the study: Response sampling took place at median roughly 12 months of treatment, range 6 to 36.

Profiled with immunoSEQ multiplex PCR; TCRdb holds only in-frame clones, not every one. The table shows around 160,000 clones, with 88% occurring only once. Study-wide points: Clonality was higher at baseline than in age-matched healthy donors and tracked circulating CD8+ T-cell counts.

Trimming at V came to 2 bases and at J to 5 bases, leaving 10 bases not matched to a gene. CDR1 and CDR2 from the germline V gene are SGDLS and YYNGEE. The CDR3 has 16 amino acids. Genomic DNA for TCR beta libraries, around 2 micrograms, came from cryopreserved PBMCs. This receptor was identified in a human donor with chronic lymphocytic leukemia. This chain uses TRBV9 with TRBJ2-3, with 8 nucleotides matching TRBD2. This material consisted of PBMCs, taken at disease progression, from a patient treated with ibrutinib. The CDR3 here is CASSVYRAGVIDTQYF. CDR3 DNA sequence: TGTGCCAGCAGCGTTTACCGAGCGGGAGTCATAGATACGCAGTATTTT.